A single sample gave rise to the 5 T cell receptor beta chains below, sequenced in a study of graft-versus-host responses after intestinal transplantation. The antigens these receptors bind are not known. Profiled with immunoSEQ multiplex PCR; TCRdb holds only in-frame clones, not every one. The sample carries 90,000 to 150,000 clones, approximately 95% recorded once. Specimen: unstimulated CD8+ T cells sorted from spleen or lymph node cells, collected before intestinal transplant. The source is a human donor who received an intestinal transplant.

The rearrangement joins TRBV10-1 to TRBJ2-7; TRBD2 agrees at 8 bases. V shed 4 bases and J 6 bases; nucleotides not matched to a gene: 8. CDR3 size: 14 residues. From germline, CDR1 is WNHNN and CDR2 SYGVQD (reference sequence). The CDR3 sequence is CASSARREGREQYF. The DNA of the CDR3 is TGCGCCAGCAGTGCACGTCGGGAGGGTCGCGAGCAGTACTTC.

The chain recombines TRBV7-6 with TRBJ2-5, with D possibly called TRBD1 or TRBD2 (5 bases each). Matching the DNA end better, TRBJ2-7 makes the J call doubtful. The CDR3 consists of 12 residues. The germline gives CDR1 SGHVS, CDR2 FNYEAQ. CDR3 bases: TGTGCCAGCAGCCAGTGGGGGTCCGAGCAGTACTTC. This codes for CASSQWGSEQYF.

The V call is TRBV6-6, the J call TRBJ1-1; D might be TRBD1 (6 bases). Germline V gives CDR1 MNHNY, CDR2 SVGAGI (reference sequence). V was pared by 2 bases and J by 7 bases, with 14 bases between. CDR3 length equals 14 residues. The CDR3 spells CASSYLARGFEAFF. The CDR3 nucleotides are TGTGCCAGCAGTTACCTCGCCAGGGGTTTTGAAGCTTTCTTT.

This chain links TRBV21-1 with TRBJ2-3; TRBD2 is the table's D call and was not checked against the DNA. TRBV21-1 is designated a pseudogene. The CDR3 is made up of 17 amino acids. CDR3 in DNA: TGTGCCAGCAGCAAAGAAGAGGGGGGGGTGAGCACAGATACGCAGTATTTT. It specifies CASSKEEGGVSTDTQYF.

V gene TRBV10-3 combines with J gene TRBJ1-1, with 11 bases lining up with TRBD1. The ends lost 4 bases at V and 8 bases at J; junction bases unmatched: 12. The CDR3 contains 16 residues. Germline lookup yields CDR1 ENHRY and CDR2 SYGVKD. The CDR3 is CAISVSGTGGSSEAFF. The DNA for the CDR3 is TGTGCCATCAGTGTCTCCGGGACAGGGGGATCATCAGAAGCTTTCTTT.